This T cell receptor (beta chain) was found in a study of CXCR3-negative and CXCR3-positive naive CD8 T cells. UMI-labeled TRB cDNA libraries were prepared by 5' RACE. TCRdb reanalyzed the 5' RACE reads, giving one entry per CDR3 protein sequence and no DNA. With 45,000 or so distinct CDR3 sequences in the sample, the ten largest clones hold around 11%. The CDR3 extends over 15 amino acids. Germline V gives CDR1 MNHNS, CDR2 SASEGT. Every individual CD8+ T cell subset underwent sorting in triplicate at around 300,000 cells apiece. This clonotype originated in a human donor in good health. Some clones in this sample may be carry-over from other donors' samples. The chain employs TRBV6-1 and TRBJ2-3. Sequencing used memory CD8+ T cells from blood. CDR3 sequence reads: CASSDSRASTDTQYF.